Listed below are T cell receptor beta chains from one sample, sequenced in a study of T-cell reconstitution after alpha-beta-depleted transplantation in children. TCRdb independently ran MiXCR on the PCR reads; one entry per CDR3 protein. The sample yields 500,000 to 600,000 distinct CDR3 sequences, approximately 30% seen once. This specimen was PBMCs, taken before TCRalphabeta/CD19-depleted stem cell transplant. Source of these receptors: a boy in the first two years of life with Wiskott-Aldrich syndrome, due to receive a stem cell transplant. Both conserved end residues are part of each CDR3. Fields, in order: J gene, clone size, V gene, D gene, CDR3 DNA, CDR3 protein. D genes are given only for firm matches. Clone size is given for some rows only: seen once, a few or many times, or a class if the clone is expanded.

>TRBJ2-3|few|TRBV24-1|TRBD2
TGTGCCACCAGAGCCGGGACTAGCGGGAGTGCGGATACGCAGTATTTT
CATRAGTSGSADTQYF
>TRBJ1-1|-|TRBV10-3|TRBD1
TGTGCCATCAGTGAGGGGGGACAGGGGGTCACTGAAGCTTTCTTT
CAISEGGQGVTEAFF
>TRBJ2-3|many|TRBV12-3/TRBV12-4|-
TGTGCCAGCAGTTTTCGGCGATCTAGCACAGATACGCAGTATTTT
CASSFRRSSTDTQYF
>TRBJ2-7|-|TRBV28|TRBD1
TGTGCCAGCAATTCCGGGACAGGTGCTTACGAGCAGTACTTC
CASNSGTGAYEQYF
>TRBJ2-1|once|TRBV6-5|TRBD2
TGTGCCAGCAGTTACTTTTCAGGACTAGCGGGAAGGTACAATGAGCAGTTCTTC
CASSYFSGLAGRYNEQFF
>TRBJ2-5|-|TRBV24-1|-
TGTGCCACCAGTCGGAAGACCCAGTACTTC
CATSRKTQYF
>TRBJ2-7|-|TRBV5-1|-
TGCGCCAGCAGCTCTAGCGAGGCCTACGAGCAGTACTTC
CASSSSEAYEQYF
>TRBJ2-5|-|TRBV5-5|-
TGTGCCAGCAGCTTTTCGGGGACAAAAGAGACCCAGTACTTC
CASSFSGTKETQYF
>TRBJ2-5|-|TRBV12-2|-
TGTGCAAGTCGCCCACGGCGGGCTTGGGAGACCCAGTACTTC
CASRPRRAWETQYF
>TRBJ2-3|few|TRBV4-1|TRBD2
TGCGCCAGCAGCCAAGAGATGGCGGGAGCGGAAGATACGCAGTATTTT
CASSQEMAGAEDTQYF
>TRBJ1-3|few|TRBV12-3/TRBV12-4|-
TGTGCCAGCAGTCCCCAGGGAGCCGTCTCTGGAAACACCATATATTTT
CASSPQGAVSGNTIYF
>TRBJ1-2|few|TRBV7-9|-
TGTGCCAGCAGCTTAGGAGTTGGTGCCAGGTCGTACTATGGCTACACCTTC
CASSLGVGARSYYGYTF
>TRBJ2-5|-|TRBV14|-
TGTGCCAGCAGCCTCAGCAGAAGAGATCCCCAGTACTTC
CASSLSRRDPQYF
>TRBJ2-7|-|TRBV6-5|-
TGTGCCAGCAGTTACTCTTCTTCAGCGGCCTACGAGCAGTACTTC
CASSYSSSAAYEQYF
>TRBJ2-2|once|TRBV11-2|TRBD2
TGTGCCAGCAGCTTTGGGGGAGGGCGAACCGGGGAGCTGTTTTTT
CASSFGGGRTGELFF
>TRBJ2-7|-|TRBV27|-
TGTGCCAGCAGTTCCGCTAGCAGATATACAGAGCAGTACTTC
CASSSASRYTEQYF
>TRBJ2-7|-|TRBV5-1|TRBD1
TGCGCCAGCAGCCCGGACAGGTTAACCTACGAGCAGTACTTC
CASSPDRLTYEQYF
>TRBJ2-1|-|TRBV5-8|TRBD1
TGTGCCAGCAGCTTTGCCGGGACAGCCTCCTACAATGAGCAGTTCTTC
CASSFAGTASYNEQFF